These 7 T cell receptor beta chains were all obtained from the same sample, sequenced in a study of monozygotic twins with inflammatory bowel disease. TCRdb re-analyzed the 5' RACE reads; it lists each CDR3 protein once, without DNA. The sample has some 170,000 distinct CDR3 sequences. Specimen: blood. These receptors were obtained from a human donor with ulcerative colitis or Crohn's disease, or a healthy co-twin of an affected twin (not recorded which).

The CDR3 reads CASTLGAGGLNEQFF. This chain uses TRBV7-8 with TRBJ2-1; TCRdb calls TRBD2, which cannot be checked without DNA. The CDR3 runs to 15 residues. The germline gives CDR1 SGHVS, CDR2 FQNEAQ.

This sequence joins TRBV7-3 and TRBJ2-3; TCRdb outputs TRBD1, but without DNA this stays unchecked. Germline CDR1 reads SGHTA; CDR2 reads FQGTGA. The CDR3 contains 16 residues. CDR3 region: CASSSFGGGLTDTQYF.

The J gene is TRBJ2-1, the V gene TRBV11-2; the D call of TRBD2 rests on TCRdb alone, since no DNA is present to check it. There are 17 residues in the CDR3. CDR1 is SGHAT and CDR2 is FQNNGV in the germline V gene. This CDR3 reads CASSLSVGASGSNEQFF.

The gene calls are TRBV4-2 and TRBJ2-1. CDR3 length: 16 residues. Germline CDR1 and CDR2: LGHNA and YNFKEQ. CDR3 loop: CASSQGPRAPQNEQFF.

The V and J genes are TRBV10-3 and TRBJ1-5. Germline V gene data show CDR1 as ENHRY and CDR2 as SYGVKD. The CDR3 loop spans 15 amino acids. The chain's CDR3 is CAISESILAGQPQHF.

The chain employs TRBV11-2 and TRBJ1-5. The CDR3 consists of 14 residues. Germline CDR1 is SGHAT and CDR2 is FQNNGV. This chain's CDR3 is CASSLDLLNQPQHF.

This chain uses TRBV20-1 with TRBJ1-4; absent DNA, TCRdb's TRBD1 call cannot be checked. There are 14 residues in the CDR3. The germline V gene encodes CDR1 DFQATT and CDR2 SNEGSKA (reference sequence). CDR3: CSARNRTGIEKLFF.